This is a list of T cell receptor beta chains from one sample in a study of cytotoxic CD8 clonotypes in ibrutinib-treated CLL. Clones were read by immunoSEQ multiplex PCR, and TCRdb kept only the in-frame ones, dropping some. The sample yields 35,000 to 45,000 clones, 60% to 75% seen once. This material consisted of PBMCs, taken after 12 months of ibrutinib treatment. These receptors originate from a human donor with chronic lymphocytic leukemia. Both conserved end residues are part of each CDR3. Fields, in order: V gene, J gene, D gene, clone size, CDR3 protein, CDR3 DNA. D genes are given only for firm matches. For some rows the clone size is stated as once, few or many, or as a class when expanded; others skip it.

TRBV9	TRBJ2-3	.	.	CASSVDRPTDTQYF	TGTGCCAGCAGCGTAGACAGACCCACAGATACGCAGTATTTT
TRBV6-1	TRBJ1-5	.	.	CASSFREFNQPQHF	TGTGCCAGCAGTTTCAGGGAGTTCAATCAGCCCCAGCATTTT
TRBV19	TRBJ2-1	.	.	CASNDRRRTADNEQFF	TGTGCCAGTAATGATAGACGTCGGACAGCTGACAATGAGCAGTTCTTC
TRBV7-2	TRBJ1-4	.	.	CASSSARNEKLFF	TGTGCCAGCAGCTCGGCAAGGAATGAAAAACTGTTTTTT
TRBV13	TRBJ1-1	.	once	CASSFGTVNTEAFF	TGTGCCAGCAGCTTCGGGACGGTGAACACTGAAGCTTTCTTT
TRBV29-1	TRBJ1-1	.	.	CSVARDLNTEAFF	TGCAGCGTTGCCAGGGACTTGAACACTGAAGCTTTCTTT
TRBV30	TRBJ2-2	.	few	CAWSVWGTGELFF	TGTGCCTGGAGTGTTTGGGGCACCGGGGAGCTGTTTTTT
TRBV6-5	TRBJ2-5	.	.	CASRDRMGETQYF	TGTGCCAGCAGGGATAGGATGGGAGAGACCCAGTACTTC
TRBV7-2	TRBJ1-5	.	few	CASSLFVGSNQPQHF	TGTGCCAGCAGCCTGTTTGTTGGCTCCAATCAGCCCCAGCATTTT
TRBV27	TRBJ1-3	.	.	CAKIAPFSKSAGSGNTIYF	TGTGCCAAGATCGCCCCCTTCTCGAAATCGGCAGGGTCTGGAAACACCATATATTTT